These T cell receptor beta chains were read from a single sample in a study of CD8 T cells in ankylosing spondylitis. TCRdb redid the calling of the 5' RACE reads with MiXCR, one entry per CDR3 protein. The table lists 700,000 to 850,000 distinct CDR3 sequences, around 11% of them singletons, with just over 0.5% in the top ten. The sequenced sample consisted of blood, either unsorted or a sorted T cell fraction (not recorded which). Every receptor here comes from a male donor with ankylosing spondylitis. The CDR3 runs from the conserved cysteine through the conserved F or W. D genes are given only for firm matches. The size field is filled for only some rows; it gives once, few, many or a size class.

D gene	V gene	J gene	clone size	CDR3 DNA	CDR3 protein
-	TRBV29-1	TRBJ2-7	many	TGCAGCGTTGTGCCTAGGGACGGTACCTACGAGCAGTACTTC	CSVVPRDGTYEQYF
-	TRBV3-1	TRBJ2-7	-	TGTGCCAGCAGCCAATGGCAGCGGGAGCAGTACTTC	CASSQWQREQYF
-	TRBV5-1	TRBJ1-5	few	TGCGCCAGCAGCTTGGGTCTCGATCAGCCCCAGCATTTT	CASSLGLDQPQHF
-	TRBV29-1	TRBJ2-1	-	TGCAGCGTTACGGAGGTCTCCTACAATGAGAAGTTCTTC	CSVTEVSYNEKFF
-	TRBV5-1	TRBJ2-7	-	TGCGCCAGCAGCTTCGGACGAGGGGAAAACGAGCAGTACTTC	CASSFGRGENEQYF
-	TRBV7-8	TRBJ1-2	-	TGTGCCAGCAGCTTAGAGTTGGCAGGAGGTTATGGCTACACCTTC	CASSLELAGGYGYTF
-	TRBV2	TRBJ1-3	many	TGTGCCAGCAGCCCCAGGCCTCTGCCGGGAAACACCATATATTTT	CASSPRPLPGNTIYF
TRBD1	TRBV12-3/TRBV12-4	TRBJ1-1	many	TGTGCCAGCAGGTACGGACAGGCCACTGAAGCTTTCTTT	CASRYGQATEAFF
-	TRBV10-3	TRBJ1-2	few	TGTGCCATCAGTGAAGAGGACCGTAACTATGGCTACACCTTC	CAISEEDRNYGYTF
TRBD1	TRBV15	TRBJ2-5	few	TGTGCCACCAGAGAGAACAGGGGAGAGACCCAGTACTTC	CATRENRGETQYF
-	TRBV10-3	TRBJ2-1	few	TGTGCCATCAGTGAGTCAGGCCAGCCGATGGTGGACTTC	CAISESGQPMVDF
TRBD1	TRBV27	TRBJ2-7	few	TGTGCCAGCAGTTTACCGGGACAGGGGGCGGGCGAGCAGTACTTC	CASSLPGQGAGEQYF
-	TRBV6-5	TRBJ1-2	few	TGTGCCAGCAGTTACTCTTCGGGTTCGAACTATGGCTACACCTTC	CASSYSSGSNYGYTF
-	TRBV6-2/TRBV6-3	TRBJ2-2	few	TGTGCCAGCAGTTTTATACCGGGCTCCCAAATCGGGGAGCTGTTTTTT	CASSFIPGSQIGELFF
-	TRBV20-1	TRBJ1-5	-	TGCAGTGCTAGCCAGGGAGTCTGGGGCAATCAGCCCCAGCATTTT	CSASQGVWGNQPQHF
TRBD2	TRBV4-3	TRBJ2-1	few	TGCGCCAGCAGCCAAGACGTTGGGCGGGGGGGAGGCAATGAGCAGTTCTTC	CASSQDVGRGGGNEQFF
TRBD2	TRBV9	TRBJ2-3	few	TGTGCCAGCAGCGATAGACTAGCGGGGCCCACAGATACGCAGTATTTT	CASSDRLAGPTDTQYF
-	TRBV4-2	TRBJ2-5	few	TGTGCCAGCAGCCTTCCGGGGCTGGGGGTAGGGGAGACCCAGTACTTC	CASSLPGLGVGETQYF
-	TRBV12-3/TRBV12-4	TRBJ2-7	-	TGTGCCAGCGCGAAGTTGTGGGTTGGGAGCGCGTACGAGCAGTACTTC	CASAKLWVGSAYEQYF
-	TRBV9	TRBJ1-2	few	TGTGCCAGCAGCGTAGGGCAGACACACTATGGCTACACCTTC	CASSVGQTHYGYTF
TRBD1	TRBV20-1	TRBJ1-1	few	TGCAGTGCTATATACCGGGACAGGGGGGATTATTCTGAAGTTTTCTTT	CSAIYRDRGDYSEVFF
TRBD2	TRBV5-1	TRBJ2-5	few	TGCGCCAGCAGCAAAAGGACTAGCGGGGGAGAGACCCAGTACTTC	CASSKRTSGGETQYF
-	TRBV12-2	TRBJ2-3	-	TGTGCAAGTCGCTTAGCGACAGGTGCGGCAGATACGCAGTATTTT	CASRLATGAADTQYF
TRBD1	TRBV20-1	TRBJ2-3	-	TGCAGTGCTAGTTTCGGACAGGGGGCGGCAGATACGCAGTATTTT	CSASFGQGAADTQYF
-	TRBV3-1	TRBJ2-5	many	TGTGCCAGCAGCCCAACTTCTGGGGACCAGTACTTC	CASSPTSGDQYF
-	TRBV6-2/TRBV6-3	TRBJ2-2	few	TGTGCCAGCAGTTACTCATGGCCAAACGACGGTTACACCGGGGAGCTGTTTTTT	CASSYSWPNDGYTGELFF
-	TRBV20-1	TRBJ2-7	-	TGCAGTGTTCCGGACCGTGCATCCTACGAGCAGTACTTC	CSVPDRASYEQYF